This T cell receptor beta chain emerged from a study of early T cells in non-severe SARS-CoV-2 infection. Individual cDNA molecules each received unique molecular identifiers attached to them. TCRdb redid the calling of the 5' RACE reads with MiXCR, one entry per CDR3 protein. The repertoire consists of 100,000 to 150,000 distinct CDR3 sequences, with more than 12% occurring once and the leading ten covering less than 25%. The germline V gene has CDR1 SGHRS and CDR2 YFSETQ. CDR3 size: 14 residues. Trimming cost V 0 bases and J 4 bases; bases outside gene matches: 4. This clonotype was found a few times.

The V and J genes are TRBV5-1 and TRBJ2-7; 7 positions match TRBD1. The clonotype was recovered from an adult who was a healthcare worker with PCR-confirmed SARS-CoV-2 infection or an uninfected control (not recorded which). Sample: whole blood. DNA for the CDR3: TGCGCCAGCAGCTTGGCCCGGACAGGTTACGAGCAGTACTTC. It yields the protein CASSLARTGYEQYF.